This T cell receptor (beta chain) was recovered during a study of beta chain features in type 1 diabetes (dated by TCRdb to 2017 to 2018). Regarding the research as a whole: Mean age, gender distribution, total cell number and subset yield were not different between patients and healthy donors. Regulatory and stem cell-like memory subsets were obtained from only 8 patients and about eight healthy donors, while naive and central memory subsets were obtained from all 28 donors. The study compared TCRB repertoires of sorted circulating CD4+ T cell subsets between recently diagnosed type 1 diabetes patients and matched healthy donors. A total of 107,917,701 sorted cells were examined across all samples, and the number of cells per subset was strongly correlated with RNA yield. General conclusions and limits of the study: Naive, central memory and regulatory TCRB repertoires appeared more similar among patients than among healthy donors. At VDJ recombination sites, patients with type 1 diabetes made fewer insertions and deleted more nucleotides, a pattern implying thymic rearrangement abnormalities. Shorter templates might be favored by PCR, yet because patient and control samples were amplified and corrected together, any such skew would affect both groups equally. Because cDNA was sequenced instead of genomic DNA, highly expressing activated cells could be over-represented, though the groups showed no difference in activation or CD3 levels. A moderate but significant shortening of TCRB CDR3 length was observed in type 1 diabetes patients in all four CD4+ subsets. Only small numbers of individuals were included in the HLA sub-analyses, which left unresolved whether HLA type had any influence on TCRB rearrangement.

A single peripheral blood draw of approximately 0.11 L on average was collected from each donor into heparinised tubes. A BD FACSAria II was used to sort naive, central memory, regulatory and stem cell-like memory CD4+ T cells with a panel that included CD45RO, CCR7, CD25, CD127, CD95 and CD27. Purity was above 95% for every sorted population. Right away, PBMCs were isolated by Lymphoprep density gradient centrifugation and were stained directly, with no culture step. To minimize batch effects, samples were stained and sorted in pairs, one healthy donor with one patient per experiment. The CDR3 contains 13 residues, cysteine and phenylalanine counted. The entry retains the CDR3 DNA only, 39 bases that are in frame from base 1. The junction shows trimming of 6 bases on V and 2 bases on J, plus 11 bases between the germline ends. The CDR1 and CDR2 encoded by the germline V gene are SGHDT and YYEEEE.

This clone was found a few times. It lacks a known antigen. Nothing much larger sits one base from this clone, and base qualities are not available. The entire amount of isolated RNA was reverse transcribed using the High Capacity cDNA Reverse Transcription Kit, so the sequenced TCRB transcripts were expressed ones. Deep immunoSEQ sequencing was applied to naive, central memory and regulatory T cell samples, giving an average of about 3.8 million total reads per sample. Sorted cells were lysed in RLT buffer, and RNA was extracted using DNase-treated RNeasy Micro or Mini kits according to cell number. Each cell subset was processed separately to prevent cross-contamination, with patient and healthy donor samples processed together. TCRB sequences were amplified from cDNA with the immunoSEQ multiplex PCR, producing 87-bp fragments spanning the CDR3 region. Sequencing of the amplicons was performed on the Illumina HiSeq platform. For the original study's pipeline: Synthetic template baselines were used to correct PCR bias computationally, reads within Hamming distance 2 were collapsed, and singletons that could not be merged were discarded. Reads were aligned to IMGT to assign V, D and J genes, CDR3 length, and insertions or deletions at six rearrangement sites. Within each subset, clonotype counts were normalized to sorted cell number, and only after that were true diversity and Gini coefficients computed with the tcR R package. The overlap coefficient, calculated on TCRB nucleotide sequences, was used to measure repertoire sharing. The clones in this table, taken by TCRdb from immuneACCESS, are in-frame only. Not every clone is retained; where verified, under half of the shortfall comes from an unresolved V gene, and the cause of the rest is unknown. The D gene and trimming were derived from the DNA, and the V and J assignments and clone size from that table. Here the sample has 160,000 or so clones; 7.5% to 9.5% occur a single time. The ten most abundant clones make up over 0.45% of the sample.

This receptor was obtained from a woman aged 18 to 35 with type 1 diabetes. The sequenced sample was central memory CD4+ T cells from blood. The chain is made from TRBV5-6 and TRBJ1-2; the D segment cannot be called with confidence. At the DNA level, the sequence is TGTGCCAGCACCCTTGGCGGCAACTATGGCTACACCTTC. Its translation is CASTLGGNYGYTF.